The source of this T cell receptor beta chain is a study of T-cell memory formation after mild COVID-19 (dated by TCRdb to about 2021). Concerning the study at large: Most TCR sequence clusters were specific to one of the two donors. Longitudinal TCRalpha and TCRbeta repertoire sequencing tracked T-cell clones expanding and contracting after mild COVID-19 in two donors. Two young, previously healthy adult volunteers, one female and one male, were included in the cohort.

The CDR3 has 18 amino acids, counting the end cysteine and phenylalanine. Kept here is only the CDR3 DNA, which spans 54 bases and is read in frame from base 1. V trim: 5 bases; J trim: 0 bases; unmatched bases: 10. The germline V gene encodes CDR1 SEHNR and CDR2 FQNEAQ (reference sequence). Ficoll-Paque density gradient centrifugation was used to isolate PBMCs. The sample was run on an Illumina NovaSeq 6000. cDNA libraries for TCRalpha and TCRbeta were prepared by 5'RACE using constant-segment primers, with sample barcodes and unique molecular identifiers added. RNA was extracted from every sample with Trizol reagent. Amplification of the libraries took two PCR steps, and the second step added a second sample barcode plus Illumina TruSeq adapters. The libraries were sequenced on an Illumina NovaSeq using 2 x 150 bp paired-end reads. As for the authors' bioinformatics: Demultiplexing of reads and collapsing into UMI-guided consensus sequences were performed with migec v1.2.7. Using mixcr v2.1.11, UMI consensuses were aligned to TRA and TRB V and J templates and then assembled into clonotypes. A clonotype was counted as expanded or contracted only if both edgeR and NoisET called the change significant, with noise models trained on biological replicates. For edgeR calls, the thresholds were a false discovery rate-adjusted p below 0.01 and a log2 fold-change of 1. As an exploratory analysis of dynamics, max-normalized trajectories of the 1000 most abundant clonotypes were examined by PCA with hierarchical clustering. Separately sequenced CD4+ and CD8+ repertoires were used to assign the CD4 or CD8 phenotype of responding clones. The raw public data were reprocessed by TCRdb itself: fastp quality trimming at Q25, MiXCR clonotype calling, in-frame beta chains only. All rows with the same CDR3 protein become a single entry with the most common DNA and genes. The V and J calls, along with clone size, are taken from TCRdb and not from the paper's own processing. The sample table records roughly 600,000 distinct CDR3 sequences; about a sixth of these occur just once. The top ten clonotypes cover around 12% of the sample.

Results the study describes overall, beyond this receptor: SARS-CoV-2 specificity of the second-wave clones peaking on day 37 was not confirmed. Only a couple of mild cases were covered by the study, and larger cohorts that include severe cases with pre-infection samples were considered necessary. Balanced CD4/CD8 phenotypes were observed for clones contracting from day 15 to 85, whereas a bias towards CD4+ was observed for a second wave of clones expanding from day 15 to 37. Contracting CD4+ clones were found mainly in CM and EM memory subsets, while CD8+ clones were enriched in EMRA. Some responding clones were detected in pre-infection memory, which suggested that pre-existing cross-reactive memory T cells had joined the SARS-CoV-2 response.

This clonotype was counted a few times. Its antigen has not been determined. No per-base quality is available; no much larger clone lies one base away. The TCR sequence derives from an adult woman who had mild COVID-19 (a few samples of this study predate the infection). The sample titles of this study are shuffled in the database, so cell type and time point are left out; the donor was told from shared clones. Sequences were obtained from PBMCs or a T cell subset sorted from them (not recorded which). The V gene is TRBV7-9 and the J gene is TRBJ2-2; TRBD1 aligns with 9 central bases. The CDR3 region reads CASSTGQGRGSNTGELFF. The nucleotides read TGTGCCAGCAGCACGGGACAGGGAAGAGGTTCGAACACCGGGGAGCTGTTTTTT.